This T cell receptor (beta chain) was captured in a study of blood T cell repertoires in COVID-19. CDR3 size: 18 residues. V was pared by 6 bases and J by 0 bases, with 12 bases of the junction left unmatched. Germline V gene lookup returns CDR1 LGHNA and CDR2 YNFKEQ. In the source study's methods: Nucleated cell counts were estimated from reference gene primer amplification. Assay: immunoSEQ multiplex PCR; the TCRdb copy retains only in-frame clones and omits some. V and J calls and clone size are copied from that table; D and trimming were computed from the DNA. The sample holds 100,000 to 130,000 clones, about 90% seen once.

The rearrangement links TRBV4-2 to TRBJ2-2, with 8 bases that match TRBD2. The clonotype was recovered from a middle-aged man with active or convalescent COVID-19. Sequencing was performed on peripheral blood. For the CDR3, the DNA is TGTGCCAGCAGTCCTGAGAGAGATAGCGGGGCGAACACCGGGGAGCTGTTTTTT. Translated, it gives CASSPERDSGANTGELFF.